What follows describes a single T cell receptor beta chain. The antigen is not known. This sample is drawn from a study of OX40 agonist ivuxolimab in advanced cancers. Study in general: Those treated in dose escalation had hepatocellular carcinoma, melanoma, renal cell cancer or head and neck cancer. Study findings and constraints: Both CD4+ and CD8+ T cell populations in blood had undergone clonal expansion by week 6 at 0.1 to 3.0 mg/kg.

Profiling relied on immunoSEQ multiplex PCR, and the TCRdb table lists in-frame clones only, not all of them. The table includes tens of thousands of clones, 84% detected once. The germline CDR1 and CDR2 sequences are GTSNPN and SVGIG (reference sequence). With 4 bases removed from V and 3 bases from J, the gap between germline ends came to 13 bases. The CDR3 spans 14 residues. The rearrangement links TRBV30 to TRBJ2-1; D unclear. This TCR was sampled from an adult with an advanced solid tumor such as melanoma, head and neck, liver or kidney cancer. The material sequenced was CD4+ or CD8+ T cells sorted from blood, taken in a trial of the OX40 agonist ivuxolimab. The CDR3 loop is CAWTPGSSYNEQFF. CDR3 bases: TGTGCCTGGACCCCGGGTAGCAGCTACAATGAGCAGTTCTTC.